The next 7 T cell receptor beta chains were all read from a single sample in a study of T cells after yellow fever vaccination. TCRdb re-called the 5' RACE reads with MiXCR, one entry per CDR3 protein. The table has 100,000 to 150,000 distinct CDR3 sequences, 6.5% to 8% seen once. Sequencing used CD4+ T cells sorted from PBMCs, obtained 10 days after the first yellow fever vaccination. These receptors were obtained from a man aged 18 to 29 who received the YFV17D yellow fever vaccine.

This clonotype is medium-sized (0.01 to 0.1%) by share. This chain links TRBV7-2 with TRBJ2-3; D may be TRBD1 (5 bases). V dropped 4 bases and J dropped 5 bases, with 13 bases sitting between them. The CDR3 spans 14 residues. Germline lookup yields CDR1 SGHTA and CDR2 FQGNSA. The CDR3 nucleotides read TGTGCCAGCAGCTCGACCAGGGTCGGAGATACGCAGTATTTT. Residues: CASSSTRVGDTQYF.

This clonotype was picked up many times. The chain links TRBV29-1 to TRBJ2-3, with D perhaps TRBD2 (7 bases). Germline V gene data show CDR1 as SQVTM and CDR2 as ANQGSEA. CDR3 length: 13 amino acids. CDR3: CTIGGLADATQYF. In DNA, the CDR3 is TGCACCATCGGGGGGCTAGCGGATGCTACGCAGTATTTT.

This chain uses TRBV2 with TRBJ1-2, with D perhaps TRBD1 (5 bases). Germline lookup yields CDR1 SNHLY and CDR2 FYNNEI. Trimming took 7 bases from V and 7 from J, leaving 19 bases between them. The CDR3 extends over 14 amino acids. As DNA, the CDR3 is TGTGCCAGCACCTCCGTGCTCGGGGCTGTTGGCTACACCTTC. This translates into CASTSVLGAVGYTF.

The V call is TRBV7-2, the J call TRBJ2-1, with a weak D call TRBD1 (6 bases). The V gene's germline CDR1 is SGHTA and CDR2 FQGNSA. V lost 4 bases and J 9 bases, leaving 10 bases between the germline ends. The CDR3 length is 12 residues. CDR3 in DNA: TGTGCCAGCAGCTCACAGGGCATTGAGCAGTTCTTC. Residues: CASSSQGIEQFF.

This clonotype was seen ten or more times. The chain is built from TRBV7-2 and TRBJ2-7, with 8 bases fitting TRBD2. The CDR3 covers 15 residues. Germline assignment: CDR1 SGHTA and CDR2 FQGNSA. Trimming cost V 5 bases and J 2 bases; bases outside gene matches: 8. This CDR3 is CASSEITGGAYEQYF. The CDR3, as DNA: TGTGCCAGCAGCGAAATCACGGGGGGGGCCTACGAGCAGTACTTC.

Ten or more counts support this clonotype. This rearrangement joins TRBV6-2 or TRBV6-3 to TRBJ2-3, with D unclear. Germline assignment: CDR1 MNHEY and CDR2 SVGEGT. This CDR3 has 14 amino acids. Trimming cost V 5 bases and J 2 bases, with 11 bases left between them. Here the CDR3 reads CASSPDGATDTQYF. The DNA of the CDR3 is TGTGCCAGCAGTCCGGACGGAGCCACAGATACGCAGTATTTT.

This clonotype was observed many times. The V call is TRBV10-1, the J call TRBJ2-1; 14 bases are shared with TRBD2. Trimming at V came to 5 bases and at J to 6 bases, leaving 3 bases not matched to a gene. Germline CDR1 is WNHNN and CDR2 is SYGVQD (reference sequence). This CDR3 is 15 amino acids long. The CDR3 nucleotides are TGCGCCAGCAGTCGACTAGCGGGGGGGGTCAATGAGCAGTTCTTC. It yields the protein CASSRLAGGVNEQFF.